Listed below are T cell receptor beta chains from one sample, sequenced in a study of T cell responses to AZD1222 COVID-19 vaccine. The data were produced by immunoSEQ multiplex PCR, yet TCRdb's version contains in-frame clones alone and is incomplete. The sample carries around 110,000 clones, roughly 93% recorded once. The sequenced sample was peripheral blood, obtained 28 days after the second AZD1222 dose. The receptors stem from an adult who received the AZD1222 COVID-19 vaccine. Each CDR3 is given with its conserved first and last residue. A D gene is named only where the DNA matches it firmly. Not all rows give a size; the values are once, few, many and, for expanded clones, a class.

TRBV2,14,TRBJ2-3,.,.,CASSEFTATDTQYF,TGTGCCAGCAGTGAGTTTACGGCCACAGATACGCAGTATTTT
TRBV14,13,TRBJ1-1,TRBD1,once,CASNRGPNTEAFF,TGTGCCAGCAACAGGGGGCCGAACACTGAAGCTTTCTTT
TRBV30,16,TRBJ2-7,.,.,CAWNEFEGFLGYEQYF,TGTGCCTGGAATGAGTTTGAGGGGTTTTTAGGATACGAGCAGTACTTC
TRBV9,15,TRBJ1-1,.,.,CASSVGAGMNTEAFF,TGTGCCAGCAGCGTAGGGGCAGGGATGAACACTGAAGCTTTCTTT
TRBV6-6,14,TRBJ2-3,.,once,CASSPRTSTDTQYF,TGTGCCAGCAGTCCAAGAACTAGCACAGATACGCAGTATTTT
TRBV28,13,TRBJ2-4,.,once,CASREALKNIQYF,TGTGCCAGCAGGGAGGCGTTAAAAAACATTCAGTACTTC
TRBV11-2,16,TRBJ1-2,TRBD1,.,CASSQGGTGFNYGYTF,TGTGCCAGCAGCCAGGGTGGGACAGGATTTAACTATGGCTACACCTTC
TRBV6-5,14,TRBJ1-1,.,.,CASGTGRWNTEAFF,TGTGCCAGCGGCACAGGGAGGTGGAACACTGAAGCTTTCTTT
TRBV20-1,11,TRBJ2-1,.,once,CSAMTQLEQFF,TGCAGTGCAATGACCCAGCTAGAGCAGTTCTTC
TRBV19,16,TRBJ1-1,TRBD1,.,CASSIWDRRENTEAFF,TGTGCCAGTAGTATTTGGGACAGGCGCGAGAACACTGAAGCTTTCTTT
TRBV6-4,16,TRBJ2-2,TRBD1,.,CASSSWTGGSTGELFF,TGTGCCAGCAGTTCTTGGACAGGGGGATCCACCGGGGAGCTGTTTTTT
TRBV2,14,TRBJ1-3,.,.,CASSVRVLGNTIYF,TGTGCCAGCAGTGTAAGGGTCCTCGGAAACACCATATATTTT
TRBV27,16,TRBJ1-4,.,.,CASSPPRGRTDEKLFF,TGTGCCAGCAGTCCTCCCCGGGGCAGGACGGATGAAAAACTGTTTTTT
TRBV19,13,TRBJ1-2,.,.,CASSIHWFEGYTF,TGTGCCAGTAGTATACACTGGTTTGAGGGCTACACCTTC
TRBV4-2,16,TRBJ1-2,.,.,CASSQDPAGLVEGYTF,TGTGCCAGCAGCCAAGACCCCGCGGGGCTCGTGGAGGGCTACACCTTC
TRBV29-1,17,TRBJ2-7,.,once,CSVVLGWVSSNSYEQYF,TGCAGCGTTGTACTAGGGTGGGTTTCCTCTAACTCCTACGAGCAGTACTTC
TRBV9,14,TRBJ1-2,.,few,CASSVASLGGGYTF,TGTGCCAGCAGCGTAGCTTCACTAGGTGGTGGCTACACCTTC
TRBV30,13,TRBJ1-1,.,.,CAWSVNTHTEAFF,TGTGCCTGGAGTGTAAACACCCACACTGAAGCTTTCTTT
TRBV7-6,21,TRBJ2-2,TRBD2,.,CASSLSFRLAGGPANTGELFF,TGTGCCAGCAGCTTAAGCTTTAGGCTAGCGGGAGGGCCTGCGAACACCGGGGAGCTGTTTTTT
TRBV2,15,TRBJ2-1,.,.,CASRRREFRSNEQFF,TGTGCCAGCAGACGAAGGGAATTTCGGTCTAATGAGCAGTTCTTC
TRBV10-2,15,TRBJ1-2,.,.,CASSDWERGPYGYTF,TGCGCCAGCAGTGACTGGGAGAGGGGTCCCTATGGCTACACCTTC
TRBV28,14,TRBJ2-3,.,.,CASSLGGNSDTQYF,TGTGCCAGCAGTTTAGGAGGGAATAGCGATACGCAGTATTTT
TRBV5-1,14,TRBJ1-5,TRBD1,.,CASSATGEGQPQHF,TGCGCCAGCAGCGCGACAGGGGAAGGTCAGCCCCAGCATTTT
TRBV11-3,19,TRBJ1-4,.,.,CASSSLARDILLQGEKLFF,TGTGCCAGCAGCTCATTGGCGAGGGACATTCTACTACAGGGTGAAAAACTGTTTTTT
TRBV7-3,16,TRBJ1-1,.,.,CASSPHLLSANTEAFF,TGTGCCAGCAGCCCCCACTTGTTGTCAGCAAACACTGAAGCTTTCTTT
TRBV6-2/TRBV6-3,14,TRBJ2-3,.,.,CASSYVTLTDTQYF,TGTGCCAGCAGTTATGTTACCCTCACAGATACGCAGTATTTT
TRBV2,14,TRBJ2-4,.,.,CASSVGLAKNIQYF,TGTGCCAGCAGTGTAGGTTTAGCCAAAAACATTCAGTACTTC
TRBV6-5,15,TRBJ1-5,.,once,CASSRRAGQNQPQHF,TGTGCCAGCAGTAGGAGGGCAGGACAAAATCAGCCCCAGCATTTT
TRBV6-1,15,TRBJ1-5,TRBD1,.,CASSEGTGANQPQHF,TGTGCCAGCAGTGAAGGGACAGGGGCTAATCAGCCCCAGCATTTT